The 31 T cell receptor beta chains below all came from one sample that was sequenced in a study of blood T cell repertoires in COVID-19. Produced via immunoSEQ multiplex PCR; TCRdb's table is partial and in-frame only. The sample holds approximately 500,000 clones, 85% to 90% seen once. Material for sequencing was peripheral blood. These receptors all come from a woman aged 50 to 60 with COVID-19, enrolled during active disease.

V usage is TRBV6-5 and J usage is TRBJ1-1, with D hard to call. Trimming cost V 7 bases and J 8 bases, with 14 bases left between them. This CDR3 region has 12 residues. Germline CDR1 MNHEY, CDR2 SVGAGI. The CDR3 here is CASTEASYEAFF. CDR3 DNA sequence: TGTGCCAGCACAGAGGCCTCATACGAAGCTTTCTTT.

The chain is built from TRBV19 and TRBJ2-3, with D possibly matching TRBD1 (5 bases). The CDR3 extends over 14 amino acids. Germline-derived CDR1 and CDR2 are LNHDA and SQIVND (reference sequence). Trimming took off 2 bases at V and 2 bases at J, with 8 bases between the two ends. The CDR3 sequence is CASSIKGYTDTQYF. CDR3 in DNA: TGTGCCAGTAGTATAAAGGGGTACACAGATACGCAGTATTTT. The full variable domain, with the rest looked up from reference TRBV19 and TRBJ2-3, is DGGITQSPKYLFRKEGQNVTLSCEQNLNHDAMYWYRQDPGQGLRLIYYSQIVNDFQKGDIAEGYSVSREKKESFPLTVTSAQKNPTAFYLCASSIKGYTDTQYFGPGTRLTVL.

This sequence joins TRBV6-5 and TRBJ1-5; D ambiguous. The V and J ends lost 7 bases and 1 base respectively, with 5 bases between them. Germline CDR1 is MNHEY and CDR2 is SVGAGI. This CDR3 comprises 12 residues. CDR3 region: CASKPSNQPQHF. The CDR3 nucleotides are TGTGCCAGCAAGCCGAGCAATCAGCCCCAGCATTTT.

The J gene is TRBJ1-2, the V gene TRBV27; TRBD1 aligns across 10 bases. V lost 3 bases, J lost 8 bases, and 6 bases stayed unmatched. The CDR3 contains 14 residues. The germline gives CDR1 MNHEY, CDR2 SMNVEV (reference sequence). CDR3 sequence (DNA): TGTGCCAGCAGTTTCGGGACAGGGGCTAGGGGCTACACCTTC. Translating gives CASSFGTGARGYTF.

The DNA for the CDR3 is TGTGCCTGGAGTGTTTCGAGGAGCTCCTATAATTCACCCCTCCACTTT. Encoded protein: CAWSVSRSSYNSPLHF. The J gene is TRBJ1-6, the V gene TRBV30; no clear D. From germline, CDR1 is GTSNPN and CDR2 SVGIG (reference sequence). Trimming shortened V by 0 bases and J by 0 bases, and 9 bases separated the two germline ends. CDR3 size: 16 residues.

In nucleotides, the CDR3 is TGTGCCAGCAGCGTTGCTCAGGATTACGAGCAGTACTTC. Protein sequence: CASSVAQDYEQYF. V usage is TRBV9 and J usage is TRBJ2-7; no clear D gene. V was cut by 2 bases and J by 4 bases, with 10 bases left in between. The CDR3 is 13 residues long. Germline values: CDR1 SGDLS, CDR2 YYNGEE.

The chain uses TRBV10-2 and TRBJ2-7, with 8 bases identical to TRBD2. Germline CDR1 reads WSHSY; CDR2 reads SAAADI. This CDR3 has 13 amino acids. V trimming: 4 bases; J trimming: 7 bases; junction bases outside the gene matches: 6. The CDR3 region has the DNA TGCGCCAGCAGTGTAGACAGCGGGGGAGAGCAGTACTTC. Protein sequence: CASSVDSGGEQYF.

The V call is TRBV7-2, the J call TRBJ1-1; D is perhaps TRBD1 (6 bases). The CDR3 is 14 residues long. Germline CDR1 is SGHTA and CDR2 is FQGNSA. The V and J ends lost 0 bases and 4 bases respectively, with 9 bases between them. The CDR3 DNA reads TGTGCCAGCAGCTTAGCCCAGGGGATCACTGAAGCTTTCTTT. Amino acids: CASSLAQGITEAFF.

This chain links TRBV18 with TRBJ1-2; 7 nucleotides line up with TRBD1. This CDR3 has 17 residues. The germline V gene has CDR1 KGHSH and CDR2 LQKENI. V shed 3 bases and J 0 bases; nucleotides not matched to a gene: 10. CDR3 nucleotide sequence: TGTGCCAGCTCACCTCCAAATGACAGGGTCACTAACTATGGCTACACCTTC. It is translated as CASSPPNDRVTNYGYTF. Variable domain in full (rest from reference TRBV18 and TRBJ1-2): NAGVMQNPRHLVRRRGQEARLRCSPMKGHSHVYWYRQLPEEGLKFMVYLQKENIIDESGMPKERFSAEFPKEGPSILRIQQVVRGDSAAYFCASSPPNDRVTNYGYTFGSGTRLTVV.

The gene calls are TRBV10-1 and TRBJ1-2; 12 positions agree with TRBD1. Losses at the gene ends were 0 bases for V and 7 bases for J; bases not matched to a gene: 6. Germline V lookup: CDR1 WNHNN, CDR2 SYGVQD (reference sequence). This CDR3 region has 16 residues. The CDR3 reads CASSESRDRGRAGYTF. The CDR3 DNA reads as TGCGCCAGCAGTGAGTCAAGGGACAGGGGGCGGGCTGGCTACACCTTC.

V gene TRBV19 combines with J gene TRBJ1-2; D remains unclear. The CDR3 covers 13 residues. V was clipped by 3 bases and J by 4 bases, with 9 bases between them. Per germline, CDR1 LNHDA and CDR2 SQIVND (reference sequence). CDR3 residues: CASSIPAAYGYTF. The CDR3 nucleotides are TGTGCCAGTAGTATTCCTGCGGCCTATGGCTACACCTTC.

This rearrangement joins TRBV30 to TRBJ2-3, with a tentative D call TRBD2 (7 bases). Germline V CDR1 and CDR2: GTSNPN, SVGIG (reference sequence). The length of the CDR3 is 15 residues. V dropped 1 base and J dropped 6 bases, with 17 bases sitting between them. CDR3 protein: CAWSGGGGMVDTQYF. CDR3 nucleotides: TGTGCCTGGAGTGGAGGGGGGGGTATGGTGGATACGCAGTATTTT.

This clone showed up just once. The rearrangement links TRBV27 to TRBJ2-2; 9 bases are shared with TRBD1. There are 14 residues in the CDR3. Germline V gene lookup returns CDR1 MNHEY and CDR2 SMNVEV (reference sequence). With 5 bases clipped from V and 9 bases from J, the junction kept 7 bases outside the gene matches. This CDR3 is CASSHRGRNRELFF. Written as DNA, the CDR3 is TGTGCCAGCAGTCACAGGGGGCGAAACCGGGAGCTGTTTTTT.

This chain links TRBV4-2 with TRBJ2-7; TRBD1 is a possible D gene (5 bases). Germline loops: CDR1 LGHNA, CDR2 YNFKEQ. The CDR3 consists of 14 residues. Trimming cost V 1 base and J 0 bases, with 7 bases left between them. CDR3 sequence: CASSQVDSSYEQYF. CDR3 sequence (DNA): TGTGCCAGCAGCCAAGTCGACAGCTCCTACGAGCAGTACTTC.

This clone has just a few counts. The gene calls are TRBV6-1 and TRBJ1-2; D not certain. This CDR3 comprises 13 residues. Trimming cost V 3 bases and J 4 bases, with 9 bases left between them. CDR1 MNHNS and CDR2 SASEGT come from the germline V gene. This CDR3 reads CASSERDPYGYTF. In DNA, the CDR3 is TGTGCCAGCAGTGAGAGGGATCCCTATGGCTACACCTTC.

Comment on this clone: Other DNA sequences in the same sample also yield this CDR3. The chain couples TRBV7-8 to TRBJ1-1; D gene uncertain. There are 13 residues in the CDR3. V was trimmed by 1 base and J by 5 bases, leaving 8 bases between them. Germline V gene data show CDR1 as SGHVS and CDR2 as FQNEAQ. The CDR3 region is CASSLDRGTEAFF. Here the CDR3 DNA reads TGTGCCAGCAGCTTAGATCGGGGAACTGAAGCTTTCTTT.

As for this clone: The identical CDR3 is also encoded by other nucleotide sequences in the sample. The chain employs TRBV9 and TRBJ1-2; possibly TRBD1 for D (5 bases). Germline assignment: CDR1 SGDLS and CDR2 YYNGEE. The CDR3 extends over 15 amino acids. The V gene lost 0 bases and the J gene lost 4 bases, with 13 bases spanning the gap. CDR3: CASSVGGGEIYGYTF. CDR3 DNA sequence: TGTGCCAGCAGCGTAGGAGGAGGGGAAATCTATGGCTACACCTTC. The whole variable domain, remainder taken from reference TRBV9 and TRBJ1-2, is DSGVTQTPKHLITATGQRVTLRCSPRSGDLSVYWYQQSLDQGLQFLIQYYNGEERAKGNILERFSAQQFPDLHSELNLSSLELGDSALYFCASSVGGGEIYGYTFGSGTRLTVV.

The chain joins TRBV28 to TRBJ2-3; D may be TRBD1 (6 bases). Germline V gene lookup returns CDR1 MDHEN and CDR2 SYDVKM. Trimming removed 5 bases from V and 6 bases from J, with 15 bases in between. The CDR3 contains 14 residues. The CDR3 DNA is TGTGCCAGCAGTAATATAGCAGGGGCGGATACGCAGTATTTT. The encoded protein is CASSNIAGADTQYF.

The rearrangement uses TRBV10-1 and TRBJ2-3; 10 bases are shared with TRBD2. V lost 3 bases and J lost 4; bases outside the gene matches: 10. There are 17 residues in the CDR3. Germline V gene lookup returns CDR1 WNHNN and CDR2 SYGVQD (reference sequence). In DNA form, the CDR3 reads TGCGCCAGCAGTGACCCTGGCACTAGCGGGAATTCAGATACGCAGTATTTT. Protein: CASSDPGTSGNSDTQYF.

The chain employs TRBV10-2 and TRBJ2-7, with TRBD1 matching 8 bases. After removal of 6 bases from V and 5 bases from J, the junction contained 12 bases not matched to a gene. The CDR3 is made up of 15 amino acids. Germline CDR1 and CDR2: WSHSY and SAAADI. In DNA, the CDR3 is TGCGCCAGCAGACACGGGCCAGGGGGCAGGGACGAGCAGTACTTC. It codes for CASRHGPGGRDEQYF.

J is TRBJ1-2 and V is TRBV5-4; maybe TRBD1 (6 bases). The V and J ends lost 1 base and 6 bases respectively, with 10 bases between them. The CDR3 totals 13 residues. Per germline, CDR1 SGHNT and CDR2 YYREEE (reference sequence). In DNA, the CDR3 is TGTGCCAGCAGCTTGTATACAGGGCATGGCTACACCTTC. This sequence encodes CASSLYTGHGYTF.

V and J are TRBV30 and TRBJ1-1; 7 positions match TRBD1. This CDR3 is built from 14 residues. CDR1 is GTSNPN and CDR2 is SVGIG in the germline V gene (reference sequence). The V and J ends lost 4 bases and 5 bases, in that order; junction bases with no gene match: 10. The DNA of the CDR3 is TGTGCCTGGATTCAGGCAGGGGGGAGAACTGAAGCTTTCTTT. Translating it yields CAWIQAGGRTEAFF.

The chain joins TRBV4-1 to TRBJ2-6, with D maybe TRBD2 (5 bases). There are 17 residues in the CDR3. V lost 0 bases and J lost 3, with 12 bases in between. The germline gives CDR1 MGHRA, CDR2 YSYEKL. The CDR3 DNA is TGCGCCAGCAGCCAAGATCCGGGGATAAGTGGGGCCAACGTCCTGACTTTC. Translated, it gives CASSQDPGISGANVLTF.

This chain joins TRBV28 and TRBJ1-5, with 9 bases lining up with TRBD1. Germline CDR1 and CDR2: MDHEN and SYDVKM. V was pared by 5 bases and J by 6 bases, with 8 bases of the junction left unmatched. The CDR3 has 15 residues. Written as DNA, the CDR3 is TGTGCCAGCAGTCGGGGGGGACAGGGAATTCAGCCCCAGCATTTT. The encoded protein is CASSRGGQGIQPQHF.

The chain recombines TRBV19 with TRBJ2-6; 9 bases agree with TRBD2. Germline assignment: CDR1 LNHDA and CDR2 SQIVND (reference sequence). V was pared by 3 bases and J by 0 bases, with 9 bases of the junction left unmatched. The CDR3 spans 19 residues. CDR3 coding DNA: TGTGCCAGTAGTATGGTTGGGTGGCGGGGGGGCTCTGGGGCCAACGTCCTGACTTTC. Translating gives CASSMVGWRGGSGANVLTF.

V gene TRBV6-6 combines with J gene TRBJ1-1, with D hard to call. The CDR3 spans 14 residues. CDR1 is MNHNY, CDR2 SVGAGI, per germline (reference sequence). V shed 2 bases and J shed 10 bases, with 17 bases lying between them. This CDR3 is CASSYEVGPMLAFF. Written as DNA, the CDR3 is TGTGCCAGCAGTTACGAGGTTGGCCCTATGTTAGCTTTCTTT.

The V gene is TRBV24-1, the J gene TRBJ2-3; 9 bases agree with TRBD1. The CDR3 loop spans 17 amino acids. With 3 bases clipped from V and 1 base from J, the junction kept 7 bases outside the gene matches. Germline V gives CDR1 KGHDR, CDR2 SFDVKD. Here the CDR3 DNA reads TGTGCCACCAGTGATATTGAACAGGGGGCGGGCACAGATACGCAGTATTTT. It yields the protein CATSDIEQGAGTDTQYF.

This clone showed up just once. The gene calls are TRBV7-9 and TRBJ1-3; D gene uncertain. The V end was cut by 1 base, the J end by 0 bases, with 4 bases between. This CDR3 region has 14 residues. Germline values: CDR1 SEHNR, CDR2 FQNEAQ (reference sequence). CDR3 amino acids: CASSLDSSGNTIYF. CDR3 sequence (DNA): TGTGCCAGCAGCTTAGACAGCTCTGGAAACACCATATATTTT. Drawing the rest from reference TRBV7-9 and TRBJ1-3, the complete variable domain is DTGVSQNPRHKITKRGQNVTFRCDPISEHNRLYWYRQTLGQGPEFLTYFQNEAQLEKSRLLSDRFSAERPKGSFSTLEIQRTEQGDSAMYLCASSLDSSGNTIYFGEGSWLTVV.

This clone appeared a few times. This chain joins TRBV6-6 and TRBJ1-1; D remains ambiguous. The V end lost 7 bases, the J end lost 0 bases, and 9 bases lay between the germline ends. This CDR3 spans 13 amino acids. The germline gives CDR1 MNHNY, CDR2 SVGAGI (reference sequence). The CDR3: CASITFMNTEAFF. CDR3 coding DNA: TGTGCCAGCATAACATTCATGAACACTGAAGCTTTCTTT.

The rearrangement uses TRBV6-5 and TRBJ2-7; D gene uncertain. The V and J ends lost 4 bases and 3 bases respectively, with 13 bases between them. This CDR3 is built from 14 residues. Germline V CDR1 and CDR2: MNHEY, SVGAGI. CDR3 amino acids: CASSSERTNYEQYF. DNA of the CDR3: TGTGCCAGCAGTTCAGAAAGAACAAACTACGAGCAGTACTTC.

The chain is built from TRBV30 and TRBJ2-7; TRBD2 matches 12 bases. The CDR3 has 12 residues. The germline V gene has CDR1 GTSNPN and CDR2 SVGIG (reference sequence). The junction had 5 bases not matched to a gene; V was cut back by 4 bases and J by 10 bases. CDR3 bases: TGTGCCTGGACTAGCGGGGGGGCGGGACAGTACTTC. It yields the protein CAWTSGGAGQYF.